This T cell receptor beta chain originates from a study of T-cell memory formation after mild COVID-19. Across the whole study: Among the donors, TCR clusters were largely specific to each donor.

CDR3 size: 12 residues. CDR1 and CDR2 (germline): SEHNR, FQNEAQ (reference sequence). Trimming removed 4 bases at V and 7 bases at J, with 10 bases between. General observations from the study: Mainly CM and EM harbored the contracting CD4+ clones; mainly EMRA harbored the CD8+ ones. Researchers could not confirm that second-wave clones peaking on day 37 targeted SARS-CoV-2. Contracting clones from day 15 to 85 showed balanced CD4/CD8; later expanders favored CD4+.

Via MiXCR, TCRdb re-called the 5' RACE reads, giving one row per CDR3 protein. The sample includes hundreds of thousands of distinct CDR3 sequences, 15% to 20% of them seen just once. This clonotype has at least ten counts. No antigen is known for it. Sequenced input: PBMCs or a T cell subset sorted from them (not recorded which). V usage is TRBV7-9 and J usage is TRBJ1-2; no definite D call. The receptor was derived from a man between 18 and 29 years old who had mild COVID-19 (a few samples of this study predate the infection). Cell type and time point are not known. The CDR3, as DNA: TGTGCCAGCAGCTCTACGGACCTTGGCTACACCTTC. Encoded protein: CASSSTDLGYTF. Full variable domain (missing parts from reference TRBV7-9 and TRBJ1-2): DTGVSQNPRHKITKRGQNVTFRCDPISEHNRLYWYRQTLGQGPEFLTYFQNEAQLEKSRLLSDRFSAERPKGSFSTLEIQRTEQGDSAMYLCASSSTDLGYTFGSGTRLTVV.